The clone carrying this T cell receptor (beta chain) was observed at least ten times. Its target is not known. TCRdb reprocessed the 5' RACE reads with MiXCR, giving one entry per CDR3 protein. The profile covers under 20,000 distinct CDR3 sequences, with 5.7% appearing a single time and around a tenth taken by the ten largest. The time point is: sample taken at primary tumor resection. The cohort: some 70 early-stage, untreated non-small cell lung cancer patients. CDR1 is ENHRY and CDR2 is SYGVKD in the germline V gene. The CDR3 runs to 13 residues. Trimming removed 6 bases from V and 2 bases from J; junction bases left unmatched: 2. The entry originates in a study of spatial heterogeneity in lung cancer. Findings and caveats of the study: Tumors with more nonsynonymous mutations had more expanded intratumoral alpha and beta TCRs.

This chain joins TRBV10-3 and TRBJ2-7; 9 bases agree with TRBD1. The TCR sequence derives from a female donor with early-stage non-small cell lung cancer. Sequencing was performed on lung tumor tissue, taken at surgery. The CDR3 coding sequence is TGTGCCATCAGGGGACAGGGTGCCTACGAGCAGTACTTC. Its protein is CAIRGQGAYEQYF.